The source of this T cell receptor beta chain is a study of cytomegalovirus exposure and HLA in healthy donors (dated by TCRdb to 2017 to 2019). Background for the entire study: An earlier analysis of approximately 600 of the donors reported roughly 270 Gb of sequence data and some 120 million unique TCR beta sequences from around 200 million T cells. The number of typed donors differed by locus: about 620-630 for A, B, C, DRB1 and DQB1; approximately 520 for DQA1; fewer than 610 for DPA1; and 450 to 480 for DPB1. Every discovery cohort repertoire had been produced on one sequencing platform. HLA typing covered class I and class II loci at four-digit resolution. In a later genetic analysis, genome-wide SNP genotypes for about three fifths of the roughly 670 donors were used, and that subset was treated as a discovery cohort. Of the approximately 400 genotyped donors, approximately 80% fell in the genetic ancestry cluster associated with self-reported Caucasian donors. Rather than drawing on any new phenotypic data, the later analysis identified candidate immune exposures from TCR beta sequences and the way those sequences occurred across donors. An earlier analysis of approximately 630 of the donors applied high-throughput TCR beta sequencing to assess whether each TCR beta V gene segment acted as functional or pseudogenic. About five DR-DQ haplotypes were treated as single units for association and clustering because of strong linkage in the cohort. A later analysis re-analyzed previously published TCR beta repertoires from 666 donors and added high-resolution HLA genotyping to study TCR occurrence patterns. The study aimed to test whether cataloging public T cell receptors could reveal signatures of past pathogen exposure. Using immunosequencing, the study profiled T cell repertoires from 550 to 750 subjects and related those repertoires to cytomegalovirus serostatus. Donor age, sex, ethnicity and CMV serostatus were compiled alongside the repertoire data. The study combined high-throughput TCR immunosequencing, statistical association of individual TCRs with disease status, and machine learning to predict cytomegalovirus infection status. Along with the roughly 670-subject first cohort, a separate validation cohort of over 90 different subjects was used. On average, around 230,000 unique TCR beta nucleotide sequences were sequenced per donor among about 400 genotyped donors of the cohort, with roughly 19% of those sequences being non-productive. An early release covering over 500 HLA-typed donors comprised roughly 300 gigabases of sequencing data and about 90 million unique TCR sequences. On the study overall, not on this receptor specifically: Because HLA typing was unavailable for some donors at each locus, only the typed subset was used in association tests. The study gave a list of about 150 TCR beta chains associated with cytomegalovirus. The presence/absence analyses assumed that sequencing depth was roughly uniform across donors, and that assumption may not be true. Some IMGT-functional V segments, including TRBV6-2 and TRBV6-3, could not be distinguished by the 87-base-pair reads and were therefore excluded. Correlated functional status among segregating V segments might be attributable to linkage disequilibrium, but an unknown experimental factor could not be ruled out. For the cohort, immune exposure information was limited to CMV serostatus. The sequencing pipeline was judged likely to have produced a cluster of highly shared sequence variants as a technical artifact. In a later genetic analysis, a missense DCLRE1C variant was associated with V-gene and J-gene trimming of TCR beta chains, and the association was replicated in an independent cohort. In a later analysis, TCR association rates were found to vary across HLA loci, with the most associated TCRs seen for DRB1 alleles and the fewest for HLA-C alleles. A few of the identified cytomegalovirus-associated TCR beta chains were confirmed in vitro to be specific for cytomegalovirus antigens. The earlier analysis of fewer than 750 of the donors excluded 15 to 20 rarely observed V segments, including chromosome 9 orphons, because counts were too low. The classifier was reported to diagnose cytomegalovirus status with high specificity and sensitivity in both the original and validation cohorts. An earlier analysis of approximately 590 of the donors showed that most TCR beta V segments appeared in productive rearrangements either about 87% or about 30% of the time, which broadly matched IMGT annotations. Specific HLA alleles were associated with about 17,000 TCR beta sequences at a false discovery rate of 0.05 in a later analysis. According to a later genetic analysis, donors in an Asian-associated ancestry cluster had fewer N-insertions in productive TCRs than the approximately 700-donor mean. According to a later analysis, most CMV-associated TCR beta chains appeared to be HLA-restricted, and the HLA associations seemed to be driven largely by CMV exposure. The cohort was sequenced for TCR beta chains only, and without alpha or paired-chain data the features that could be detected were limited. A further reported finding was that TCR beta sequences accurately predicted the HLA-A and HLA-B alleles for most subjects in the first cohort. In a later analysis, several top co-occurrence clusters were reported to appear linked to parvovirus B19, influenza, CMV and Epstein-Barr virus. Most TCR sequences were observed very rarely across donors, whereas some public TCRs were present in many individuals. The authors suggested that the approach could potentially be extended to other disease states and immunological phenotypes. Compared with equally common non-associated chains, HLA-associated TCR beta chains in a later analysis were more clonally expanded and had lower generation probabilities. Strong co-occurrence of HLA alleles, especially DR and DQ, made assigning TCR associations to individual alleles difficult.

Based on the germline V gene, the CDR1 and CDR2 sequences are SGHRS and YFSETQ. From its cysteine to its phenylalanine, the CDR3 spans 16 amino acids. Of the read, only the CDR3 DNA is kept; its 48 bases are in frame from base 1. The germline V and J ends show losses of 3 bases and 4 bases respectively, and no gene match explains 5 bases of the junction. The cohort was made up of roughly 670 healthy bone marrow donors. At the time of sampling, every cohort member was nominally healthy, though immune exposures that went unrecorded were likely present. The donor tested CMV seropositive, placing the donor among the 289 seropositive members of the cohort. A peripheral blood sample was collected from each donor, and TCR beta sequencing was performed on peripheral blood mononuclear cells. The Qiagen DNeasy Blood Extraction Kit was used to extract genomic DNA from the blood cell samples. The method was the immunoSEQ multiplex PCR assay. A mixture of 60 forward primers for TCR Vbeta segments and 13 reverse primers for TCR Jbeta segments was used in the multiplex PCR. The CDR3 region of rearranged TCR beta genes was amplified from genomic DNA by a multiplex PCR assay. On the Illumina HiSeq System, the amplified TCR beta libraries were sequenced as 87-base-pair reads. In the source study's methods: Across the 500 to 850 repertoires, a later analysis counted 60 million to 90 million unique TCR beta chains, 8.5 million to 12 million of which were shared by at least two donors. Raw reads were error-corrected and collapsed into unique sequences by a nearest-neighbor algorithm in which closely related sequences were merged to remove PCR and sequencing errors. CDR3 sequences were aligned to IMGT reference sequences to assign V, D and J gene segments. For a sequence to be retained, at least a six-nucleotide match to both a V gene segment and a J gene segment was required. Rearrangements were called productive when the CDR3 lacked stop codons and stayed in frame with V and J; all others were non-productive. Following IMGT convention, CDR3 was defined as the stretch from the second conserved V-encoded cysteine to the conserved J-encoded phenylalanine. Sequences without an unambiguous match to a single V gene segment were excluded from the earlier analysis of about 630 of the donors. In an earlier analysis of some 590 of the donors, V segments were called functional above 56.7% productive rearrangements and were called segregating when the between-donor standard deviation exceeded 5%. To diagnose cytomegalovirus status from the catalog of TCR beta chain sequences, a statistical classification framework was built. A later analysis assigned V and J genes by comparing TCR nucleotide sequences with IMGT/GENE-DB human TR gene sequences. The TCRdist pipeline was used in a later analysis to assign CDR3 sequences and most-parsimonious VDJ recombination scenarios. A later analysis defined each TCR beta chain by its CDR3 amino acid sequence plus V-gene family, and excluded reads lacking a unique V-gene family. In a later analysis, around 600 highly shared, low-generation-probability nucleotide sequences were removed to address suspected cross-contamination and a sequencing artifact. In a later analysis, a clonal expansion index was calculated for each public chain from normalized within-repertoire ranks of inferred template counts. In a later analysis, generation probabilities were computed with a VDJ recombination model fitted to out-of-frame rearrangements, and the resulting probabilities were checked against IGoR. In a later analysis, hypergeometric tests were used to score TCR-TCR, TCR-HLA and TCR-CMV co-occurrence, with a repertoire-size bias correction applied to TCR pairs. In a later analysis, false discovery rates were estimated by permuting HLA or CMV assignments 20 times. In a later analysis, co-occurring TCRs were grouped using DBSCAN, with TCRdist sequence similarity added in when clustering inside HLA-allele-positive subsets. Repertoires with fewer than 30,000 or more than 120,000 public chains, plus five repertoires with anomalous nucleotide sharing, were excluded from co-occurrence clustering. Sourced from immuneACCESS, this table was stored by TCRdb with only in-frame sequences that have V and J called. A share of the clones is absent; for the studies checked, an unresolved V gene accounts for under half, and the remainder has no known explanation. V and J calls and clone size are copied from that table; D and trimming were computed from the DNA. This sample holds some 140,000 clones; 70% to 85% were observed only once. The ten largest clones add up to approximately 8.3% of the sample.

Comment on this clone: Its antigen remains unidentified. The record has no base qualities; no much larger clone is one base away.

The sequenced material came from PBMCs. The chain is assembled from TRBV5-1 and TRBJ2-2; TRBD1 aligns with 11 central bases. This TCR derives from a woman aged 50 to 60 in good health and CMV-seropositive. The CDR3 corresponds to CASSYTGTGGTGELFF. The nucleotides read TGCGCCAGCAGCTATACCGGGACAGGGGGCACCGGGGAGCTGTTTTTT.